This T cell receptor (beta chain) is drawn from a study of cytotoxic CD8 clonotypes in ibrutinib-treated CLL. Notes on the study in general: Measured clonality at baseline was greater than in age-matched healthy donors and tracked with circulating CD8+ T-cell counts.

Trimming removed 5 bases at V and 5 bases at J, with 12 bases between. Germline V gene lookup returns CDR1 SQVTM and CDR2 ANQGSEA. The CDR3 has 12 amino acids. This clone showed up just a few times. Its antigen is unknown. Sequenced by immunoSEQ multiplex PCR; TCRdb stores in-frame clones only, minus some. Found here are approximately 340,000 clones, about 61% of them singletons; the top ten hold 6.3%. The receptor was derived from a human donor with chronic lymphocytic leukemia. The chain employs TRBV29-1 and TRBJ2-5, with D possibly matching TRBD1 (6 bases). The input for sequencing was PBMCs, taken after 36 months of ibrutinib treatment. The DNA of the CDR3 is TGCAGCGTTAGCAGGGGATGGGAGACCCAGTACTTC. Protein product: CSVSRGWETQYF.